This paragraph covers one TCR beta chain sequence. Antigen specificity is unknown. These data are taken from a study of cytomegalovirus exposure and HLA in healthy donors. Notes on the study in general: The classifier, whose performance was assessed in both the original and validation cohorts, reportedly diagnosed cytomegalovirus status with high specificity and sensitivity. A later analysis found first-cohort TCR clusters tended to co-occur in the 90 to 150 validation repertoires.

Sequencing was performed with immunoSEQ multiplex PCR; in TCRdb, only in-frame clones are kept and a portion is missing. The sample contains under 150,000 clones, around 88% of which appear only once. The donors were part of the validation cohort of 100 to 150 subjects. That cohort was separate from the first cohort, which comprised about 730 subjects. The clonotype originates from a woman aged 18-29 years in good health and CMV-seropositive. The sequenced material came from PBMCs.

The CDR3 loop is CASSQGDSGFQETQYF. CDR3 sequence (DNA): TGTGCCAGCAGCCAAGGAGATAGCGGGTTCCAAGAGACCCAGTACTTC. This chain joins TRBV4-2 and TRBJ2-5; 7 nucleotides line up with TRBD2. Looked up from germline, CDR1 is LGHNA and CDR2 is YNFKEQ. The trim removed 1 base at V and 1 base at J, leaving 6 bases unmatched. The CDR3 spans 16 residues.